Each of the 15 T cell receptor beta chains below was sequenced from the same sample in a study of blood T cell repertoires in COVID-19. Repertoires were generated with immunoSEQ multiplex PCR, while TCRdb's copy carries only in-frame clones and drops some. The data show fewer than 400,000 clones, around 92% seen once. Sequencing was performed on peripheral blood. The receptors derive from a young woman with COVID-19, enrolled during active disease.

The chain is built from TRBV5-1 and TRBJ1-1; perhaps TRBD1 as D (6 bases). V shed 2 bases and J shed 5 bases, with 16 bases lying between them. Germline values: CDR1 SGHRS, CDR2 YFSETQ. This CDR3 is 15 amino acids long. The CDR3 nucleotides are TGCGCCAGCAGCTTCAGTCAGGGGAGGGTGACTGAAGCTTTCTTT. As protein: CASSFSQGRVTEAFF. The variable domain in full, completed from reference TRBV5-1 and TRBJ1-1, reads KAGVTQTPRYLIKTRGQQVTLSCSPISGHRSVSWYQQTPGQGLQFLFEYFSETQRNKGNFPGRFSGRQFSNSRSEMNVSTLELGDSALYLCASSFSQGRVTEAFFGQGTRLTVV.

The CDR3 region is CASSQEWRGYRPQHF. The CDR3, as DNA: TGCGCCAGCAGCCAAGAATGGCGGGGGTATCGGCCCCAGCATTTT. The V and J genes are TRBV4-1 and TRBJ1-5, with a weak D call TRBD1 (5 bases). Per germline, CDR1 MGHRA and CDR2 YSYEKL. This CDR3 has 15 residues. The V end was cut by 0 bases, the J end by 9 bases, with 15 bases between.

This chain joins TRBV27 and TRBJ2-1, with 11 bases matching TRBD1. Germline V gene data show CDR1 as MNHEY and CDR2 as SMNVEV (reference sequence). CDR3 size: 15 residues. The J segment lost 6 bases and the V segment lost 6 bases, leaving 7 bases of the junction unmatched. The CDR3 spells CASSSGTGGGNEQFF. DNA for the CDR3: TGTGCCAGCAGCTCCGGGACAGGGGGTGGCAATGAGCAGTTCTTC.

This chain connects TRBV9 to TRBJ2-3; 12 positions agree with TRBD2. The CDR3 consists of 18 residues. Germline V gene lookup returns CDR1 SGDLS and CDR2 YYNGEE. Trimming at V came to 0 bases and at J to 2 bases, leaving 7 bases not matched to a gene. The CDR3 protein is CASSVGGLAGGHTDTQYF. The CDR3 DNA sequence: TGTGCCAGCAGCGTAGGCGGCCTAGCGGGGGGGCACACAGATACGCAGTATTTT. Filled out from reference TRBV9 and TRBJ2-3, the complete variable domain reads DSGVTQTPKHLITATGQRVTLRCSPRSGDLSVYWYQQSLDQGLQFLIQYYNGEERAKGNILERFSAQQFPDLHSELNLSSLELGDSALYFCASSVGGLAGGHTDTQYFGPGTRLTVL.

The chain employs TRBV28 and TRBJ1-5; TRBD1 matches at 9 bases. The J segment lost 4 bases and the V segment lost 3 bases, leaving 4 bases of the junction unmatched. The CDR3 spans 15 residues. Germline CDR1 is MDHEN and CDR2 is SYDVKM. For the CDR3, the DNA is TGTGCCAGCAGTTTCCCCGGACAGGGGAATCAGCCCCAGCATTTT. Its protein is CASSFPGQGNQPQHF.

This clone was counted once. The rearrangement links TRBV19 to TRBJ1-1, with D tentatively TRBD1 (5 bases). The germline V gene has CDR1 LNHDA and CDR2 SQIVND (reference sequence). There are 13 residues in the CDR3. The V and J ends lost 2 bases and 7 bases respectively, with 11 bases between them. The CDR3 sequence: CASSIRRGGEAFF. The CDR3 DNA reads as TGTGCCAGTAGTATAAGGAGGGGCGGTGAAGCTTTCTTT.

This chain connects TRBV6-1 to TRBJ1-4; 7 bases map to TRBD1. Per germline, CDR1 MNHNS and CDR2 SASEGT. V lost 5 bases to trimming and J lost 8 bases; unmatched junction nucleotides: 11. The CDR3 runs to 15 residues. The CDR3 protein is CASSSMTGHIEKLFF. CDR3 DNA sequence: TGTGCCAGCAGTTCCATGACAGGGCATATCGAAAAACTGTTTTTT.

The rearrangement joins TRBV4-1 to TRBJ2-3; D possibly corresponds to TRBD2 (6 bases). Germline V CDR1 and CDR2: MGHRA, YSYEKL. V was clipped by 3 bases and J by 6 bases, with 13 bases between them. This CDR3 is built from 14 residues. Here the CDR3 reads CASSQNLGRDTQYF. The CDR3 DNA reads TGCGCCAGCAGCCAGAATCTAGGGAGGGATACGCAGTATTTT.

The CDR3 DNA reads as TGCGCCAGCAGCCCCAGATCCAACACTGAAGCTTTCTTT. Translation: CASSPRSNTEAFF. The V call is TRBV4-1, the J call TRBJ1-1; D gene unclear. The CDR3 is 13 residues long. Germline V gene data show CDR1 as MGHRA and CDR2 as YSYEKL. V lost 4 bases to trimming and J lost 2 bases, with 8 bases between them.

The chain joins TRBV28 to TRBJ2-7; maybe TRBD1 (6 bases). This CDR3 contains 15 residues. Trimming removed 6 bases at V and 2 bases at J, with 17 bases between. Germline assignment: CDR1 MDHEN and CDR2 SYDVKM. For the CDR3, the DNA is TGTGCCAGCAGCCCCCGGACAGTGTTTGCCTACGAGCAGTACGTC. As protein: CASSPRTVFAYEQYV.

This rearrangement joins TRBV20-1 to TRBJ1-4, with 7 bases that match TRBD1. J was trimmed by 15 bases and V by 5 bases; bases with no gene match: 9. CDR1 is DFQATT, CDR2 SNEGSKA, per germline (reference sequence). CDR3 length: 11 residues. The chain's CDR3 is CSASRGTEVFF. CDR3 coding DNA: TGCAGTGCTTCTCGAGGGACAGAGGTGTTTTTT.

The J gene is TRBJ1-4, the V gene TRBV27; D is possibly TRBD1 (6 bases). CDR3 length: 18 amino acids. V was pared by 3 bases and J by 4 bases, with 21 bases between. CDR1 and CDR2 from the germline V gene are MNHEY and SMNVEV (reference sequence). In DNA, the CDR3 is TGTGCCAGCAGTTTCACCCCCCCGGGGGGCGCGGGTAATGAAAAACTGTTTTTT. Translating gives CASSFTPPGGAGNEKLFF.

The chain links TRBV28 to TRBJ2-3; 7 bases line up with TRBD1. The CDR3 covers 15 residues. Trimming removed 3 bases from V and 4 bases from J; junction bases left unmatched: 7. The V gene's germline CDR1 is MDHEN and CDR2 SYDVKM. The CDR3, as DNA: TGTGCCAGCAGTTTCCAGGGGGTGAGCTCAGATACGCAGTATTTT. Translation: CASSFQGVSSDTQYF. Together with reference TRBV28 and TRBJ2-3, the CDR3 gives the full variable domain: DVKVTQSSRYLVKRTGEKVFLECVQDMDHENMFWYRQDPGLGLRLIYFSYDVKMKEKGDIPEGYSVSREKKERFSLILESASTNQTSMYLCASSFQGVSSDTQYFGPGTRLTVL.

This clone was counted many times. The rearrangement joins TRBV5-1 to TRBJ2-2, with D possibly matching TRBD1 (6 bases). The CDR3 covers 14 residues. Deletions cut 7 bases from V and 6 bases from J, with 16 bases between. CDR1 is SGHRS, CDR2 YFSETQ, per germline. As DNA, the CDR3 is TGCGCCAGCCATACAGGGTTGGTAGCCGGGGAGCTGTTTTTT. It encodes CASHTGLVAGELFF.

The chain employs TRBV4-2 and TRBJ2-7, with TRBD2 identical over 16 bases. The CDR3 runs to 16 residues. Germline assignment: CDR1 LGHNA and CDR2 YNFKEQ. V dropped 4 bases and J dropped 2; count of bases not matched to a gene: 2. This chain's CDR3 is CASSPGTSGGAYEQYF. The CDR3 nucleotides read TGTGCCAGCAGCCCTGGGACTAGCGGGGGGGCCTACGAGCAGTACTTC.